The next 19 T cell receptor beta chains were all read from a single sample in a study of T cells in Graves' hyperthyroidism and ophthalmopathy. It was RNA transcripts that yielded the amplified TCR beta CDR3 regions. Carried out on the TCR CDR3, a first-round RT-PCR used the HTBI primer set. MiXCR was run by TCRdb on the multiplex PCR reads, yielding one entry per CDR3 protein. The table has approximately 480,000 distinct CDR3 sequences, around 20% seen once. Material: blood. These TCRs come from a man between 18 and 29 years old with Graves' hyperthyroidism.

Ten or more counts support this clonotype. The chain recombines TRBV6-2 or TRBV6-3 with TRBJ1-1, with D perhaps matching TRBD1 (6 bases). V was cut by 2 bases and J by 8 bases, with 9 bases left in between. The CDR3 is 12 residues long. Germline assignment: CDR1 MNHEY and CDR2 SVGEGT. The CDR3 region is CASSYGDREAFF. CDR3 coding DNA: TGTGCCAGCAGTTACGGAGACAGGGAAGCTTTCTTT.

Note on this clonotype: Given the absence of the conserved phenylalanine or tryptophan at the CDR3 end, a read error is likely. V is TRBV20-1 and J is TRBJ2-2; no definite D call. Between the trimmed V and J ends, which lost 3 bases and 7 bases, there was a span of 12 bases. Looked up from germline, CDR1 is DFQATT and CDR2 is SNEGSKA (reference sequence). CDR3 size: 13 residues. The CDR3 bases are TGCAGTGCTAGGCGCTTGCGTATCGGGGAGCTGTTTTTG. Protein product: CSARRLRIGELFL.

This sequence joins TRBV24-1 and TRBJ2-5; D is perhaps TRBD1 or TRBD2 (5 bases each). Germline V lookup: CDR1 KGHDR, CDR2 SFDVKD. Deletions cut 4 bases from V and 2 bases from J, with 13 bases between. CDR3 length: 15 amino acids. CDR3 sequence: CATSEPGPTQETQYF. Written as DNA, the CDR3 is TGTGCCACCAGTGAACCGGGACCGACACAAGAGACCCAGTACTTC.

The CDR3 DNA sequence: TGTGCCAGCAGCTTCAGTTCATTTCCATACGAGCAGTACTTC. This codes for CASSFSSFPYEQYF. This chain uses TRBV7-2 with TRBJ2-7; D is unclear. The germline V and J ends were trimmed by 3 bases and 4 bases, with 13 bases remaining between them. The CDR3 has 14 residues. Germline V gene sequence: CDR1 SGHTA, CDR2 FQGNSA.

This clonotype showed up many times. The chain has TRBV20-1 and TRBJ1-2; D is possibly TRBD1 (5 bases). CDR3 length: 18 residues. V dropped 1 base and J dropped 4 bases, with 25 bases sitting between them. Germline-derived CDR1 and CDR2 are DFQATT and SNEGSKA (reference sequence). The CDR3 here is CSARGTGTSLPRGYGYTF. Here the CDR3 DNA reads TGCAGTGCTAGAGGGACCGGGACTAGCCTTCCTAGAGGCTATGGCTACACCTTC.

The table lists this clonotype with many counts. The chain joins TRBV7-3 to TRBJ2-5; D may correspond to TRBD1 or TRBD2 (5 bases each). V was clipped by 3 bases and J by 4 bases, with 18 bases between them. The germline CDR1 and CDR2 sequences are SGHTA and FQGTGA. The CDR3 totals 16 residues. CDR3 DNA sequence: TGTGCCAGCAGCTTGGGAAGGGACCCCTGTCGAGAGACCCAGTACTTC. Translation: CASSLGRDPCRETQYF.

The table lists this clonotype with many counts. The rearrangement uses TRBV19 and TRBJ1-1; D call uncertain. Trimming removed 3 bases at V and 2 bases at J, with 7 bases between. Germline lookup yields CDR1 LNHDA and CDR2 SQIVND (reference sequence). The CDR3 has 13 residues. The DNA for the CDR3 is TGTGCCAGTAGTATTAAACCTAACACTGAAGCTTTCTTT. Translation gives CASSIKPNTEAFF.

The chain is built from TRBV28 and TRBJ2-7; 11 bases line up with TRBD2. The CDR3 is 15 residues long. Trimming took 5 bases from V and 4 from J; bases not matched to a gene: 7. Germline V lookup: CDR1 MDHEN, CDR2 SYDVKM. The CDR3 sequence: CASSLSGGAVYEQYF. The CDR3 nucleotides read TGTGCCAGCAGTCTTAGCGGGGGGGCGGTTTACGAGCAGTACTTC.

This clonotype has ten or more counts. The chain recombines TRBV28 with TRBJ2-3; D is undetermined. From germline, CDR1 is MDHEN and CDR2 SYDVKM. The ends were cut back, 3 bases at V and 0 bases at J, with 4 bases in the middle. This CDR3 is 13 amino acids long. The CDR3 is CASSFGSTDTQYF. As DNA, the CDR3 is TGTGCCAGCAGTTTCGGCAGCACAGATACGCAGTATTTT.

Details on this clonotype: A much larger clone differs by one base, so this may be a read error. The J gene is TRBJ2-6, the V gene TRBV6-2 or TRBV6-3; TRBD1 matches 7 bases. The CDR3 extends over 19 amino acids. V trimming: 10 bases; J trimming: 0 bases; junction bases outside the gene matches: 18. Germline V gene data show CDR1 as MNHEY and CDR2 as SVGEGT. CDR3 nucleotides: TGTGCCAACACCTCCTCGGGACAGTTTTCGCACTCTGGGGCCAACGTCCTGACTTTC. Translating gives CANTSSGQFSHSGANVLTF.

This clonotype was observed many times. The J gene is TRBJ1-2, the V gene TRBV29-1, with D possibly matching TRBD1 (5 bases). Per germline, CDR1 SQVTM and CDR2 ANQGSEA. The V gene lost 3 bases and the J gene lost 5 bases, with 7 bases spanning the gap. The CDR3 contains 11 residues. The CDR3 DNA reads as TGCAGCGTTGATCAGGGTTATGGCTACACCTTC. This gives the protein CSVDQGYGYTF.

The rearrangement links TRBV10-3 to TRBJ1-3, with 7 nucleotides matching TRBD1. This CDR3 has 15 amino acids. Germline V lookup: CDR1 ENHRY, CDR2 SYGVKD. The trim removed 3 bases at V and 2 bases at J, leaving 4 bases unmatched. The CDR3 spells CAISDIRGPGNTIYF. The CDR3 bases are TGTGCCATCAGTGATATAAGGGGGCCTGGAAACACCATATATTTT.

The rearrangement uses TRBV18 and TRBJ1-1; 8 bases are shared with TRBD1. Germline lookup yields CDR1 KGHSH and CDR2 LQKENI. CDR3 length equals 15 residues. Losses at the gene ends were 4 bases for V and 1 base for J; bases not matched to a gene: 5. CDR3 region: CASSLYRGSNTEAFF. As DNA, the CDR3 is TGTGCCAGCTCACTATACAGGGGGTCGAACACTGAAGCTTTCTTT.

This clonotype has a handful of counts. The rearrangement uses TRBV7-2 and TRBJ1-2, with D maybe TRBD1 (5 bases). Deletions cut 5 bases from V and 3 bases from J, with 16 bases between. This CDR3 spans 15 amino acids. CDR1 and CDR2 from the germline V gene are SGHTA and FQGNSA. CDR3 amino acids: CASSPGRGLHYGYTF. The CDR3 DNA follows: TGTGCCAGCAGCCCCGGGCGGGGGTTGCACTATGGCTACACCTTC.

This chain connects TRBV27 to TRBJ1-1, with TRBD1 as a possible D gene (5 bases). The length of the CDR3 is 14 residues. The V end lost 3 bases, the J end lost 1 base, and 9 bases lay between the germline ends. CDR1 and CDR2 (germline): MNHEY, SMNVEV (reference sequence). The CDR3 reads CASSLIQGNTEAFF. The CDR3 bases are TGTGCCAGCAGTTTGATCCAGGGGAACACTGAAGCTTTCTTT.

The V gene is TRBV24-1, the J gene TRBJ2-4, with D perhaps TRBD1 or TRBD2 (5 bases each). The CDR3 has 15 amino acids. The germline V gene has CDR1 KGHDR and CDR2 SFDVKD. Deletions cut 4 bases from V and 5 bases from J, with 14 bases between. In nucleotides, the CDR3 is TGTGCCACCAGTGACACCGGGACCTTTGAAAACATTCAGTACTTC. The encoded protein is CATSDTGTFENIQYF.

This chain joins TRBV19 and TRBJ2-4; 8 bases agree with TRBD1. V lost 6 bases and J lost 6; bases outside the gene matches: 7. The germline V gene encodes CDR1 LNHDA and CDR2 SQIVND (reference sequence). CDR3 size: 14 residues. The DNA for the CDR3 is TGTGCCAGTAGCCCGGGGACAGGCGTAAACATTCAGTACTTC. This translates into CASSPGTGVNIQYF.

This clonotype occurred a few times. The chain uses TRBV7-2 and TRBJ1-2; no clear D gene. This CDR3 spans 14 amino acids. Trimming removed 5 bases at V and 5 bases at J, with 15 bases between. The germline V gene encodes CDR1 SGHTA and CDR2 FQGNSA. The CDR3 bases are TGTGCCAGCAGCCTCGCAAGTAAAGTATATGGCTACACCTTC. Translation: CASSLASKVYGYTF.

Regarding this clonotype: A read error is possible here, since a much larger clone lies one base away. The chain recombines TRBV25-1 with TRBJ2-7, with D tentatively TRBD1 (6 bases). This CDR3 spans 13 amino acids. The V and J ends lost 3 bases and 2 bases respectively, with 8 bases between them. Germline CDR1 reads MGHDK; CDR2 reads SYGVNS. CDR3 nucleotide sequence: TGTGCCAGCAGTGACGGGACAACCTACGAGCAGTACTTC. Translated, it gives CASSDGTTYEQYF.